The 30 T cell receptor beta chains below all came from one sample that was sequenced in a study of T-cell memory formation after mild COVID-19. TCRdb independently ran MiXCR on the 5' RACE reads; one entry per CDR3 protein. The table shows 150,000 to 200,000 distinct CDR3 sequences, with around 13% occurring only once. Sequencing used PBMCs or a T cell subset sorted from them (not recorded which). The receptors shown here come from a man younger than 30 who had mild COVID-19 (a few samples of this study predate the infection). Cell type and time point are not known.

The chain recombines TRBV7-2 with TRBJ1-1; tentative D call: TRBD1 (6 bases). Between the trimmed V and J ends, which lost 1 base and 0 bases, there was a span of 12 bases. Germline V gives CDR1 SGHTA, CDR2 FQGNSA. The CDR3 spans 16 residues. CDR3 in amino acids: CASSLVGGGMNTEAFF. CDR3 bases: TGTGCCAGCAGCTTAGTAGGGGGAGGTATGAACACTGAAGCTTTCTTT.

This rearrangement joins TRBV6-5 to TRBJ1-1; D call uncertain. This CDR3 has 14 residues. Germline V gives CDR1 MNHEY, CDR2 SVGAGI. Trimming removed 5 bases from V and 3 bases from J, with 13 bases in between. As DNA, the CDR3 is TGTGCCAGCAGTCGCAGGATAAGGGACACTGAAGCTTTCTTT. Translated: CASSRRIRDTEAFF.

This clonotype was seen a few times. The chain carries TRBV24-1 and TRBJ2-3; D perhaps matches TRBD1 (7 bases). Trimming cost V 5 bases and J 1 base, with 15 bases left between them. CDR3 length equals 16 residues. Germline V gene sequence: CDR1 KGHDR, CDR2 SFDVKD. The CDR3 DNA reads as TGTGCCACCAGTGGTCCGGAGGGGGCCGGCACAGATACGCAGTATTTT. Its protein product is CATSGPEGAGTDTQYF.

J is TRBJ2-1 and V is TRBV29-1; 7 bases are shared with TRBD2. V gave up 4 bases and J gave up 9 bases; unmatched junction bases: 6. The CDR3 is made up of 12 amino acids. Looked up from germline, CDR1 is SQVTM and CDR2 is ANQGSEA. CDR3 DNA: TGCAGCGTTGCGCTACTAGCGAGTGAGCAGTTCTTC. Encoded protein: CSVALLASEQFF.

The gene calls are TRBV11-2 and TRBJ2-2; TRBD2 might be the D (6 bases). Germline V gene data show CDR1 as SGHAT and CDR2 as FQNNGV. The germline V and J ends were trimmed by 6 bases and 4 bases, with 15 bases remaining between them. The CDR3 loop spans 15 amino acids. The CDR3 is CASRVSGQTTGELFF. DNA of the CDR3: TGTGCCAGCAGGGTGAGCGGGCAGACCACCGGGGAGCTGTTTTTT.

This clonotype was observed a handful of times. The chain uses TRBV12-3 or TRBV12-4 and TRBJ2-7; 7 bases are shared with TRBD2. V was pared by 4 bases and J by 6 bases, with 6 bases of the junction left unmatched. This CDR3 contains 13 residues. CDR3 sequence reads: CASSSGLVGEQYV. The CDR3 region has the DNA TGTGCCAGCAGTTCCGGACTAGTTGGCGAGCAGTACGTC.

As DNA, the CDR3 is TGCGCCAGCAGCTTCTTAGCGGGGGACAATGAGCAGTTCTTC. Its protein product is CASSFLAGDNEQFF. V usage is TRBV5-1 and J usage is TRBJ2-1, with 9 bases lining up with TRBD2. V dropped 2 bases and J dropped 5; count of bases not matched to a gene: 2. This CDR3 comprises 14 residues. From germline, CDR1 is SGHRS and CDR2 YFSETQ.

V is TRBV28 and J is TRBJ2-7; D possibly corresponds to TRBD1 (6 bases). CDR3 size: 13 residues. The germline V gene encodes CDR1 MDHEN and CDR2 SYDVKM. The V end was cut by 8 bases, the J end by 2 bases, with 13 bases between. The CDR3 region has the DNA TGTGCCAGCGAGGACAGATCGACCTACGAGCAGTACGTC. Translated: CASEDRSTYEQYV.

In its sample, this clonotype was seen many times. The chain is built from TRBV5-1 and TRBJ1-2; 7 nucleotides match TRBD1. The J segment lost 2 bases and the V segment lost 4 bases, leaving 5 bases of the junction unmatched. CDR1 is SGHRS, CDR2 YFSETQ, per germline. This CDR3 is built from 14 residues. The CDR3 loop is CASSLPDRNYGYTF. CDR3 coding DNA: TGCGCCAGCAGCCTGCCGGACAGGAACTATGGCTACACCTTC.

This clonotype showed up just once. The CDR3 region is CASSTKDRGHNEQYV. DNA for the CDR3: TGTGCCAGCAGCACAAAAGACAGGGGGCATAACGAGCAGTACGTC. This chain links TRBV6-5 with TRBJ2-7; 10 bases align to TRBD1. CDR3 size: 15 residues. Trimming cost V 6 bases and J 5 bases; bases outside gene matches: 10. Germline loops: CDR1 MNHEY, CDR2 SVGAGI.

The chain has TRBV6-5 and TRBJ1-1, with 7 bases aligning to TRBD1. The germline V gene encodes CDR1 MNHEY and CDR2 SVGAGI. The CDR3 consists of 13 residues. Losses at the gene ends were 7 bases for V and 6 bases for J; bases not matched to a gene: 8. As DNA, the CDR3 is TGTGCCAGCAATGACAGGGCCGGGGCTGAAGCTTTCTTT. Its protein product is CASNDRAGAEAFF.

This clonotype was recorded many times. V gene TRBV4-3 combines with J gene TRBJ1-2; D uncertain. The CDR3 is 15 amino acids. Germline V CDR1 and CDR2: LGHNA, YSLEER. Trimming left V 4 bases short and J 6 bases short, with 18 bases between. The CDR3: CASSPVGTPSHGYTF. The CDR3 DNA reads as TGCGCCAGCAGCCCGGTCGGAACCCCAAGCCATGGCTACACCTTC.

The rearrangement uses TRBV5-6 and TRBJ2-2, with D uncertain. The V gene's germline CDR1 is SGHDT and CDR2 YYEEEE. Trimming cost V 3 bases and J 1 base, with 4 bases left between them. The CDR3 contains 13 residues. CDR3 loop: CASSSWNTGELFF. The CDR3 DNA follows: TGTGCCAGCAGCTCGTGGAACACCGGGGAGCTGTTTTTT.

This clonotype was counted only a few times. The chain carries TRBV4-2 and TRBJ2-5, with D perhaps being TRBD1 or TRBD2 (5 bases each). There are 13 residues in the CDR3. Germline values: CDR1 LGHNA, CDR2 YNFKEQ. V dropped 2 bases and J dropped 4 bases, with 8 bases sitting between them. CDR3 in amino acids: CASSQRDLETQYF. DNA of the CDR3: TGTGCCAGCAGCCAAAGGGACCTAGAGACCCAGTACTTC.

The chain links TRBV5-1 to TRBJ2-5; D might be TRBD1 (5 bases). The CDR3 has 14 amino acids. The germline V gene encodes CDR1 SGHRS and CDR2 YFSETQ. Trimming shortened V by 4 bases and J by 0 bases, and 10 bases separated the two germline ends. The CDR3 region has the DNA TGCGCCAGCAGCATATCAGGGTACCAAGAGACCCAGTACTTC. Protein product: CASSISGYQETQYF.

The rearrangement links TRBV27 to TRBJ1-2; 7 positions match TRBD1. The CDR3 length is 13 residues. Trimming took 6 bases from V and 8 from J; bases not matched to a gene: 9. Per germline, CDR1 MNHEY and CDR2 SMNVEV (reference sequence). In nucleotides, the CDR3 is TGTGCCAGCAGCCCCCCAGGGGGTCTCGGCTACACCTTC. It translates to CASSPPGGLGYTF.

The rearrangement joins TRBV5-6 to TRBJ1-3, with a possible D match to TRBD1 (6 bases). This CDR3 spans 15 amino acids. Germline CDR1 and CDR2: SGHDT and YYEEEE. V lost 4 bases to trimming and J lost 0 bases, with 11 bases between them. The CDR3 DNA reads as TGTGCCAGCAGCAGGATCAGGGGCTCTGGAAACACCATATATTTT. Its protein is CASSRIRGSGNTIYF. The complete variable domain, with remaining parts taken from reference TRBV5-6 and TRBJ1-3, reads DAGVTQSPTHLIKTRGQQVTLRCSPKSGHDTVSWYQQALGQGPQFIFQYYEEEERQRGNFPDRFSGHQFPNYSSELNVNALLLGDSALYLCASSRIRGSGNTIYFGEGSWLTVV.

This clonotype has just a few counts. The CDR3 nucleotides are TGTGCCAGCAGCCGAAGGGGGGAAAAACTGTTTTTT. It is translated as CASSRRGEKLFF. The J gene is TRBJ1-4, the V gene TRBV3-1; a possible D gene is TRBD1 (6 bases). V lost 4 bases to trimming and J lost 8 bases, with 8 bases between them. Germline V gives CDR1 LGHDT, CDR2 YNNKEL (reference sequence). The CDR3 length is 12 residues.

This clonotype was seen a handful of times. The CDR3 loop is CASSLPPDFAYNEQFF. CDR3 sequence (DNA): TGTGCCAGCAGTCTCCCTCCGGACTTCGCCTACAATGAGCAGTTCTTC. This chain connects TRBV28 to TRBJ2-1; TRBD2 is a possible D gene (5 bases). The CDR3 totals 16 residues. CDR1 and CDR2 from the germline V gene are MDHEN and SYDVKM. V was clipped by 5 bases and J by 2 bases, with 16 bases between them. The entire variable domain, with the rest obtained from reference TRBV28 and TRBJ2-1, is as follows: DVKVTQSSRYLVKRTGEKVFLECVQDMDHENMFWYRQDPGLGLRLIYFSYDVKMKEKGDIPEGYSVSREKKERFSLILESASTNQTSMYLCASSLPPDFAYNEQFFGPGTRLTVL.

This clonotype appeared a few times. V is TRBV6-2 or TRBV6-3 and J is TRBJ1-5; 7 bases agree with TRBD1. CDR3 length equals 13 residues. V shed 6 bases, J shed 3 bases, and the junction held 2 bases outside the gene matches. Germline V gene sequence: CDR1 MNHEY, CDR2 SVGEGT. Here the CDR3 reads CASRGQLNQPQHF. The CDR3 DNA follows: TGTGCCAGCAGGGGACAGCTCAATCAGCCCCAGCATTTT.

The sample holds a few counts of this clonotype. In nucleotides, the CDR3 is TGTGCCAGCAGTCCCTGGGACAGGGGTAGGGAGCAGTACTTC. Protein sequence: CASSPWDRGREQYF. The chain carries TRBV12-3 or TRBV12-4 and TRBJ2-7; 10 bases match TRBD1. Trimming cost V 5 bases and J 7 bases; bases outside gene matches: 8. CDR3 size: 14 residues.

This clonotype has just a few counts. The chain uses TRBV11-3 and TRBJ2-1; 8 bases are shared with TRBD1. Germline-derived CDR1 and CDR2 are SGHNT and YENEEA. CDR3 size: 15 residues. The ends lost 6 bases at V and 4 bases at J; junction bases unmatched: 8. The CDR3 sequence is CASSSQGELYNEQFF. As DNA, the CDR3 is TGTGCCAGCAGTTCACAGGGGGAACTATACAATGAGCAGTTCTTC.

This clonotype was detected only a few times. V gene TRBV6-6 combines with J gene TRBJ2-6; D unclear. CDR3 size: 16 residues. Looked up from germline, CDR1 is MNHNY and CDR2 is SVGAGI (reference sequence). Trimming pared 0 bases from V and 2 bases from J, leaving 8 bases between. The CDR3 loop is CASSYSWEAGANVLTF. The CDR3 bases are TGTGCCAGCAGTTACTCGTGGGAAGCTGGGGCCAACGTCCTGACTTTC.

This chain joins TRBV6-2 or TRBV6-3 and TRBJ1-1; 8 positions match TRBD1. The trim removed 8 bases at V and 5 bases at J, leaving 7 bases unmatched. Germline CDR1 is MNHEY and CDR2 is SVGEGT. This CDR3 has 13 amino acids. CDR3 sequence (DNA): TGTGCCAGCCTAGGACAGGGTGGTACTGAAGCTTTCTTT. Amino acid sequence: CASLGQGGTEAFF.

The gene calls are TRBV15 and TRBJ1-5; 9 bases agree with TRBD1. This CDR3 contains 15 residues. V gave up 3 bases and J gave up 7 bases; unmatched junction bases: 7. Per germline, CDR1 LNHNV and CDR2 YYDKDF (reference sequence). The CDR3 DNA sequence: TGTGCCACCAGCAGGCCCGGGACAGGGTCCCAGCCCCAGCATTTT. It translates to CATSRPGTGSQPQHF.

A few counts support this clonotype. The genes are TRBV15 and TRBJ2-2; 7 bases are shared with TRBD1. Germline CDR1 LNHNV, CDR2 YYDKDF (reference sequence). V trimming: 3 bases; J trimming: 5 bases; junction bases outside the gene matches: 9. The CDR3 has 16 residues. The CDR3, as DNA: TGTGCCACCAGCAGGGATAGGGGGCGCGGGACCGGGGAGCTGTTTTTT. Translated, it gives CATSRDRGRGTGELFF.

The chain uses TRBV5-1 and TRBJ1-5; tentative D call: TRBD1 (5 bases). Trimming left V 1 base short and J 2 bases short, with 7 bases between. This CDR3 is 14 amino acids long. Germline V gives CDR1 SGHRS, CDR2 YFSETQ. The CDR3 nucleotides are TGCGCCAGCAGCTTGTGGGGGGGCAATCAGCCCCAGCATTTT. As protein: CASSLWGGNQPQHF.

This clonotype was picked up a small number of times. The rearrangement joins TRBV6-5 to TRBJ1-2, with a possible D match to TRBD1 (6 bases). V was shortened by 5 bases and J by 4 bases, with 14 bases between the two germline ends. CDR3 length: 14 amino acids. Germline V gives CDR1 MNHEY, CDR2 SVGAGI. CDR3 nucleotides: TGTGCCAGCAGTATTAGAGAGGACAGCTATGGCTACACCTTC. Residues: CASSIREDSYGYTF.

This clonotype has a handful of counts. The chain couples TRBV6-2 or TRBV6-3 to TRBJ2-3; 11 bases match TRBD2. The junction had 8 bases not matched to a gene; V was cut back by 6 bases and J by 15 bases. The CDR3 consists of 12 residues. Germline values: CDR1 MNHEY, CDR2 SVGEGT. DNA of the CDR3: TGTGCCAGCAGCCGACTAGCGGGGCACCCCTATTTT. Translating gives CASSRLAGHPYF.

V usage is TRBV5-1 and J usage is TRBJ2-1; 11 positions agree with TRBD2. Unmatched junction bases numbered 17, after V lost 4 bases and J lost 8 bases. The V gene's germline CDR1 is SGHRS and CDR2 YFSETQ. This CDR3 region has 18 residues. The chain's CDR3 is CASSPGLAALSGSHEQFF. As DNA, the CDR3 is TGCGCCAGCAGCCCGGGACTAGCGGCTCTCTCAGGGTCCCATGAGCAGTTCTTC. Filled out from reference TRBV5-1 and TRBJ2-1, the complete variable domain reads KAGVTQTPRYLIKTRGQQVTLSCSPISGHRSVSWYQQTPGQGLQFLFEYFSETQRNKGNFPGRFSGRQFSNSRSEMNVSTLELGDSALYLCASSPGLAALSGSHEQFFGPGTRLTVL.